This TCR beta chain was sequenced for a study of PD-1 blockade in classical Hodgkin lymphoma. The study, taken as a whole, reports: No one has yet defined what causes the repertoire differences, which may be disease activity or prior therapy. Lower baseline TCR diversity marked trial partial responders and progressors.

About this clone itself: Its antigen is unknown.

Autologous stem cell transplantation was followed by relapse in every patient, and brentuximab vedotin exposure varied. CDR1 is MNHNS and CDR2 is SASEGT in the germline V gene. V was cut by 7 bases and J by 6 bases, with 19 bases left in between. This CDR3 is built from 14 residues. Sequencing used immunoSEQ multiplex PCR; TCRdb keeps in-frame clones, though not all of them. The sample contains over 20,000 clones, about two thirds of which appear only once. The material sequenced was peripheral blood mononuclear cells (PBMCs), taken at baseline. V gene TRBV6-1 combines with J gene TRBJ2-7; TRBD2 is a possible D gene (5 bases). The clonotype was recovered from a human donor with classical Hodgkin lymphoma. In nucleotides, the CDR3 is TGTGCCAGCACCCAAGGACTTGTTTCGAGCGAGCAGTACGTC. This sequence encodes CASTQGLVSSEQYV.